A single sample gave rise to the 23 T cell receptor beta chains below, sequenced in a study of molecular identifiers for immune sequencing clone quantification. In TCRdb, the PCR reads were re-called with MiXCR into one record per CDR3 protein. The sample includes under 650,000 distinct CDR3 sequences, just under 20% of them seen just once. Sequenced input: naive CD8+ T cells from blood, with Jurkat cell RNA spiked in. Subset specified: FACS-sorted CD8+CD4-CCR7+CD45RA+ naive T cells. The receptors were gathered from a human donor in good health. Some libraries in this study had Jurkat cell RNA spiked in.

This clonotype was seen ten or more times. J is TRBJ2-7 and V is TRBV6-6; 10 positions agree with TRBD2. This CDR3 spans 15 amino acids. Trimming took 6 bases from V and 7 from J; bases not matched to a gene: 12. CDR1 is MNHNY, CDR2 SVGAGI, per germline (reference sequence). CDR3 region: CASSSTLAGMGEQYF. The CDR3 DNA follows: TGTGCCAGCAGCAGTACACTAGCGGGAATGGGGGAGCAGTACTTC.

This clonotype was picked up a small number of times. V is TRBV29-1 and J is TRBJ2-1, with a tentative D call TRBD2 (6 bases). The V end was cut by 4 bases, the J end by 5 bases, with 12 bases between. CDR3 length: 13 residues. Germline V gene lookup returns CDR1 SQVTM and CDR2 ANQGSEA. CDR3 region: CSVAGGWDNEQFF. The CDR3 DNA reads TGCAGCGTTGCCGGGGGTTGGGACAATGAGCAGTTCTTC.

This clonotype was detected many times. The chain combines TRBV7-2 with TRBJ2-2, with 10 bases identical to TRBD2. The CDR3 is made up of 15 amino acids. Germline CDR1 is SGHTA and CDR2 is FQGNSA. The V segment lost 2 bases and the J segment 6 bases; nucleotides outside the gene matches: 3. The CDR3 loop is CASSLTSGRAGELFF. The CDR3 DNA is TGTGCCAGCAGCTTAACCAGCGGGAGGGCCGGGGAGCTGTTTTTT.

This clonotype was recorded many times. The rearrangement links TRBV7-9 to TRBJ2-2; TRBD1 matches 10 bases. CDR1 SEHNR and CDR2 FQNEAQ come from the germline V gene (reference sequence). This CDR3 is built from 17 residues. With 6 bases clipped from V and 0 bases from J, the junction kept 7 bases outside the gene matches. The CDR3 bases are TGTGCCAGCAGAACGGGACAGGGGTCATCGAACACCGGGGAGCTGTTTTTT. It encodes CASRTGQGSSNTGELFF.

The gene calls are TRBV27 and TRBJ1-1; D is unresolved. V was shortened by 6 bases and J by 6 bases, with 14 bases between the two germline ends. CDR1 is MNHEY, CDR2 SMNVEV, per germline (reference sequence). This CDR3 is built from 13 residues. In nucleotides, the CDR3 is TGTGCCAGCAGCATCGACACTAGCGCTGAAGCTTTCTTT. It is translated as CASSIDTSAEAFF.

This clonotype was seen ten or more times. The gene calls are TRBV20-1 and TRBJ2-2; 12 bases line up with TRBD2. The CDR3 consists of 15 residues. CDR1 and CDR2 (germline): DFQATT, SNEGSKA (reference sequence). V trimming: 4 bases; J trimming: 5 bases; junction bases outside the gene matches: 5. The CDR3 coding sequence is TGCAGTGCTAAAGCCGGGACTAGCGGGACCGGGGAGCTGTTTTTT. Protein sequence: CSAKAGTSGTGELFF.

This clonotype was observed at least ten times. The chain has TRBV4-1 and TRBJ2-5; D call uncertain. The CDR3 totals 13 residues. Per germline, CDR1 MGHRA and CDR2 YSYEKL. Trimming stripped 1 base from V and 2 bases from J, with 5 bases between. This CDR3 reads CASSQVGQETQYF. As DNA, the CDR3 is TGCGCCAGCAGCCAAGTAGGGCAAGAGACCCAGTACTTC.

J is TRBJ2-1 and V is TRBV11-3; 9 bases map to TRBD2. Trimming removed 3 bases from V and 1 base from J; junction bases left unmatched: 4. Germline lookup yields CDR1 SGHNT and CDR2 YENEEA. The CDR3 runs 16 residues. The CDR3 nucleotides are TGTGCCAGCAGCTTCCGAACTAGCGGGTCCTACAATGAGCAGTTCTTC. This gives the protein CASSFRTSGSYNEQFF.

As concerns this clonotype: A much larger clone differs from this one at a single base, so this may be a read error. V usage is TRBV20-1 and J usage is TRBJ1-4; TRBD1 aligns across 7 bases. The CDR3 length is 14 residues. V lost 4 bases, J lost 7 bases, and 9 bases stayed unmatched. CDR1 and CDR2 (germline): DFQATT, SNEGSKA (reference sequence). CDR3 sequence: CSAKGAAVSEKLFF. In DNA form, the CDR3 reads TGCAGTGCTAAGGGGGCGGCCGTTAGTGAAAAACTGTTTTTT.

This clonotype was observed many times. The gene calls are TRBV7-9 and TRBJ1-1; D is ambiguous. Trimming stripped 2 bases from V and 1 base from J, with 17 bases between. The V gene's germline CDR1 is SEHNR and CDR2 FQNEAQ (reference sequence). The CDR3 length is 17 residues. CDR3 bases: TGTGCCAGCAGCTTACCTCAGTCCCCCGGTCGGAACACTGAAGCTTTCTTT. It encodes CASSLPQSPGRNTEAFF.

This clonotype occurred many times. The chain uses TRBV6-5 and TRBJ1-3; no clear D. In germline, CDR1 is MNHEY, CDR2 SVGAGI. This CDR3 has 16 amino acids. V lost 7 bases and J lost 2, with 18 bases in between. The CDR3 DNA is TGTGCCAGCACCACTACAGTTGGGCTAGCTGGAAACACCATATATTTT. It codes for CASTTTVGLAGNTIYF.

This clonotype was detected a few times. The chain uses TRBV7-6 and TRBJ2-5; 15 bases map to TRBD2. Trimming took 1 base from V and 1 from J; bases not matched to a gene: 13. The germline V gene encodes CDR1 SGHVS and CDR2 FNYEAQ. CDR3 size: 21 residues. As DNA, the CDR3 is TGTGCCAGCAGCTTAGGATACTGGACTAGCGGGGGGGCAGACCTCCAAGAGACCCAGTACTTC. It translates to CASSLGYWTSGGADLQETQYF.

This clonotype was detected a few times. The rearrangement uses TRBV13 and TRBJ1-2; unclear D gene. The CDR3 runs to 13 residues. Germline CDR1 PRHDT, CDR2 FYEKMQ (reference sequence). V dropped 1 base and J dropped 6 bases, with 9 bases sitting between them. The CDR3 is CASSLVSDDGYTF. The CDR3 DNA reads TGTGCCAGCAGCTTAGTCTCCGACGATGGCTACACCTTC.

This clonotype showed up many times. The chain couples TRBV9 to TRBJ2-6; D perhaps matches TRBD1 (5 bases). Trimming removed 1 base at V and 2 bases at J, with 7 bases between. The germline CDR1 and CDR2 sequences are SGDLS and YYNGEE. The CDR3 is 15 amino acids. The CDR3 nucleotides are TGTGCCAGCAGCGTAAGCAGGGCTGGGGCCAACGTCCTGACTTTC. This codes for CASSVSRAGANVLTF.

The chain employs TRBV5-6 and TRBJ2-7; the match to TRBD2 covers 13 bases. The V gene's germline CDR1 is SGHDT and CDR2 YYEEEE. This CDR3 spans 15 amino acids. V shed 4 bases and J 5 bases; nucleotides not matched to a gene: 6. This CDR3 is CASSPGLAGSDEQYF. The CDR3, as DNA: TGTGCCAGCAGCCCGGGACTAGCGGGATCCGACGAGCAGTACTTC.

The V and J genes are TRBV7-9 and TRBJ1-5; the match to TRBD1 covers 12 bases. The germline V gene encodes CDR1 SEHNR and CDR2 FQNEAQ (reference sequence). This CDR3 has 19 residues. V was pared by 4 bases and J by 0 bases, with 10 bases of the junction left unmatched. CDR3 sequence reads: CASSCPGTGGAGSNQPQHF. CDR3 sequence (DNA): TGTGCCAGCAGCTGTCCCGGGACAGGGGGCGCAGGTAGCAATCAGCCCCAGCATTTT.

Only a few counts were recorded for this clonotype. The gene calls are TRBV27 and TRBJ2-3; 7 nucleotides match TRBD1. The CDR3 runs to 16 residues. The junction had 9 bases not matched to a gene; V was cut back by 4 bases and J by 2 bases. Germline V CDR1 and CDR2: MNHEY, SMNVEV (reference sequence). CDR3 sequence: CASSSIQTGLTDTQYF. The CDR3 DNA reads TGTGCCAGCAGTTCAATCCAGACAGGGCTCACAGATACGCAGTATTTT.

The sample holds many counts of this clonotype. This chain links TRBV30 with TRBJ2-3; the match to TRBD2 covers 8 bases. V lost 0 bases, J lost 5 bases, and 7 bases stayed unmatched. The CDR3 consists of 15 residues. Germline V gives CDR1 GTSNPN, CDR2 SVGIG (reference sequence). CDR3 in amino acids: CAWSVLLAGRDTQYF. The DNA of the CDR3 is TGTGCCTGGAGTGTCCTGCTAGCGGGTCGAGATACGCAGTATTTT.

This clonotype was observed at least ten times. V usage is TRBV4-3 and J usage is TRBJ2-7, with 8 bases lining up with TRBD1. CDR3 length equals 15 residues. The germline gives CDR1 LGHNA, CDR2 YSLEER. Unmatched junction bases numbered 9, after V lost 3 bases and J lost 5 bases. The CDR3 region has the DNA TGCGCCAGCAGCCAGGCAGGGGGCGGAATAAACGAGCAGTACTTC. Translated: CASSQAGGGINEQYF.

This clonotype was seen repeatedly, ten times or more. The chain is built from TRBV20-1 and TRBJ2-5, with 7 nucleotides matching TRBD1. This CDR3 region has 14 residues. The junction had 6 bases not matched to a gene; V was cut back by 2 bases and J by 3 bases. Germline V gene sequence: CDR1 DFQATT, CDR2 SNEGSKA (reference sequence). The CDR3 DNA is TGCAGTGCTAGACGCTCCGGGACAGAAGAGACCCAGTACTTC. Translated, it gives CSARRSGTEETQYF.

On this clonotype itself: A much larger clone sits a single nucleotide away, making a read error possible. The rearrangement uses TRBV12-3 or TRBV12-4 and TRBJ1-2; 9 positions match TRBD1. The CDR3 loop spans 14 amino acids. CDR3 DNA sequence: TGTGCCGGCAGTCGGCAAGGGACAGGGTATGGCTACACCTTC. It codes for CAGSRQGTGYGYTF.

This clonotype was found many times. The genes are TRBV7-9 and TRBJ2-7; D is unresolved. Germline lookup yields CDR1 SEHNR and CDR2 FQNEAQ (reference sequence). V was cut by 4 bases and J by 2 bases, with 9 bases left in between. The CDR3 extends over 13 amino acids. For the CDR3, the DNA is TGTGCCAGCAGCTCACCGGCCCCCTACGAGCAGTACTTC. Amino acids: CASSSPAPYEQYF.

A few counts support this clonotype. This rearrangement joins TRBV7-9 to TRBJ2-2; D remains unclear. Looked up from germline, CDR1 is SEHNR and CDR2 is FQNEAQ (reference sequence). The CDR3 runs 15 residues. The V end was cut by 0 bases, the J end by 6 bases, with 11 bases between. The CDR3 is CASSLAASPAGELFF. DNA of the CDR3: TGTGCCAGCAGCTTAGCGGCTAGTCCGGCCGGGGAGCTGTTTTTT.